A single sample gave rise to the 3 T cell receptor beta chains below, sequenced in a study of CXCR3-negative and CXCR3-positive naive CD8 T cells. The antigens these receptors bind are not known. Study conclusions and caveats: Naive cells that were CXCR3-positive had more hydrophobic TRB CDR3s (compared with CXCR3-negative naive cells).

Each TRB cDNA library was prepared by 5' RACE (with UMI labels). After re-calling the 5' RACE reads, TCRdb lists one entry per CDR3 protein, DNA absent. This sample's table reports over 70,000 distinct CDR3 sequences. Sequencing was carried out using naive CXCR3+ CD8+ T cells from blood. This sample's subset: CD45RO-CCR7+CD27+CD95- naive CD8+ T cells expressing CXCR3 (TNR3+). The receptors come from a human donor in good health. Some clones in this sample may be carry-over from other donors' samples.

The rearrangement uses TRBV6-5 and TRBJ2-7. Looked up from germline, CDR1 is MNHEY and CDR2 is SVGAGI. The CDR3 is 14 amino acids. Here the CDR3 reads CASRRDRGSYEQYF.

The rearrangement uses TRBV5-1 and TRBJ2-7; TCRdb's D call of TRBD1 is untestable without DNA. CDR3 length equals 13 residues. Germline V gene sequence: CDR1 SGHRS, CDR2 YFSETQ. The CDR3 region is CASSLAGASEQYF.

V and J are TRBV29-1 and TRBJ2-1; the TRBD2 assignment by TCRdb is unverifiable without DNA. The CDR3 sequence is 14 residues long. The germline V gene encodes CDR1 SQVTM and CDR2 ANQGSEA. This CDR3 reads CSVEGGLDYNEQFF.